This entry is about one TCR beta chain. This clone appeared once. It has no known antigen specificity. The record has no base qualities; no much larger clone is one base away. Whole blood was collected in K2EDTA tubes by collaborating institutions according to the institutions' own protocols. For TCRbeta analysis, collaborators shipped samples in one of three forms: frozen whole blood, isolated PBMCs, or DNA extracted from either of those sample types. The immunoSEQ Assay, a bias-controlled multiplex PCR, was used to amplify TCRbeta CDR3 regions from genomic DNA. As for the authors' bioinformatics: Nucleated cell counts per sample were estimated from amplification of reference gene primers within the assay. To quantify the absolute abundance of each unique TCRbeta CDR3 rearrangement, sequence reads were collapsed and filtered. For each sample, productive Simpson clonality was calculated by taking the square root of Simpson's diversity index across productive rearrangements. The clones in this table, taken by TCRdb from immuneACCESS, are in-frame only. Not every clone is retained; where verified, under half of the shortfall comes from an unresolved V gene, and the cause of the rest is unknown. D and trimming were read from the DNA, whereas the V and J calls and clone size are those reported in that table. The table for this sample lists around 150,000 clones; roughly nine tenths of them were counted only once. Under 6% of the sample is taken by the ten largest.

The sample comes from a study of blood T cell repertoires in COVID-19 (dated by TCRdb to the early 2020s). Regarding the research as a whole: The collaborator samples originated in the United States, Italy and Spain and spanned the acute and convalescent phases of COVID-19. The prospective study material was composed of cDNA or gDNA derived from T cells, B-cell-depleted T cells, or PBMCs. Subjects who had been exposed to COVID-19, were actively infected with it, or had recovered from it provided the deeply sampled blood TCRbeta repertoires that made up the dataset. The repertoires were released in a freely available public database meant as a resource for research on the immune response to SARS-CoV-2. The samples were drawn from the first 160 participants of the ongoing ImmuneRACE study and from 1,254 subjects provided by 6 global collaborators. Nearly every sample came with metadata listing a de-identified subject ID, COVID-19 status, age in years and sex. Where HLA class I and class II types were available, the types were taken from metadata supplied by the sample provider, not from assay-based typing.

Study-wide conclusions, independent of this receptor: How much clinical and demographic metadata was included differed by source and by participant, and the metadata was provided uncurated.

This clonotype was obtained from a human donor in a cohort sampled during active COVID-19. Material for sequencing was peripheral blood.

CDR3 region: CASSLVKNTEAFF. Here is the DNA: TGTGCCAGCAGTTTAGTCAAGAACACTGAAGCTTTCTTT. This receptor chain uses TRBV28 and TRBJ1-1, with the D segment identity uncertain. The cysteine opens and the phenylalanine closes a CDR3 of 13 amino acids. Only the CDR3 DNA stays, 39 bases, in frame from base 1. For CDR1 and CDR2, the germline V gene lists MDHEN and SYDVKM. At the junction V is shortened by 2 bases and J by 1 base, with 5 bases in between.